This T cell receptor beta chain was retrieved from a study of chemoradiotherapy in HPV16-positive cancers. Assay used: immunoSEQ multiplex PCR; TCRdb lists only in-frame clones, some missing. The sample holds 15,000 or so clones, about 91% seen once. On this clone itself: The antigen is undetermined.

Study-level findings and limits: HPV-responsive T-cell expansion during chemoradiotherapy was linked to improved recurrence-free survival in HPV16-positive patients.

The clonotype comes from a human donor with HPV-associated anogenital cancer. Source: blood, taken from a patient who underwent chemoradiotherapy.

The CDR3 nucleotides are TGTGCCAGCAGCTTAAAGAGACAGGGGTCTGGGGCCAACGTCCTGACTTTC. Amino acids: CASSLKRQGSGANVLTF. The J gene is TRBJ2-6, the V gene TRBV7-3, with 8 bases that match TRBD1. Trimming took 1 base from V and 1 from J; bases not matched to a gene: 3. This CDR3 region has 17 residues. Germline CDR1 SGHTA, CDR2 FQGTGA.